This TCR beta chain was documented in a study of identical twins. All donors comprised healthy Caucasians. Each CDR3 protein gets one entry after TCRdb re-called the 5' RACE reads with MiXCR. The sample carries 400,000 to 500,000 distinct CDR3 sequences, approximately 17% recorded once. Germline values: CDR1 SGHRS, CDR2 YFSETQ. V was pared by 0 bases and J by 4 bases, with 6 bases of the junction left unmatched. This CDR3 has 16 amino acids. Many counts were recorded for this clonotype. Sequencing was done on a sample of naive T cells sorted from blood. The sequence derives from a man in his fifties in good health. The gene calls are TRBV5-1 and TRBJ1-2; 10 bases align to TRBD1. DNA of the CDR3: TGCGCCAGCAGCTTGGCCGGGACAGGGGCGCCCTATGGCTACACCTTC. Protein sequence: CASSLAGTGAPYGYTF.